This is a list of T cell receptor beta chains from one sample in a study of early T cells in non-severe SARS-CoV-2 infection. TCRdb recomputed calls from the 5' RACE reads with MiXCR, one row per CDR3 protein. The sample has more than 70,000 distinct CDR3 sequences, around 15% seen once. Sample: whole blood. The receptors were sampled from an adult who was a healthcare worker with PCR-confirmed SARS-CoV-2 infection or an uninfected control (not recorded which). The CDR3 runs from the conserved cysteine through the conserved F or W. D genes are given only for firm matches.

13 | TRBJ2-2 | TRBV2 | NA | CASRQGRAGELFF
15 | TRBJ1-1 | TRBV7-2 | TRBD1 | CASSFADRGKTEAFF
13 | TRBJ2-3 | TRBV20-1 | TRBD2 | CSAAGGSTDTQYF
13 | TRBJ2-7 | TRBV6-6 | NA | CASRVDSNYEQYF
15 | TRBJ2-1 | TRBV5-1 | TRBD2 | CASSAGLEGRDEQFF
21 | TRBJ1-5 | TRBV12-3/TRBV12-4 | NA | CASSLVSPGRARVYSNQPQHF
14 | TRBJ1-1 | TRBV12-3/TRBV12-4 | TRBD1 | CASSWDRLNTEAFF
11 | TRBJ2-5 | TRBV21-1 | NA | CASSLRETQYF
13 | TRBJ2-5 | TRBV19 | NA | CASSWQNQETQYF
13 | TRBJ2-3 | TRBV18 | NA | CASSPPAGDTQYF
13 | TRBJ2-1 | TRBV29-1 | TRBD2 | CSVPGLGYNEQFF
13 | TRBJ1-6 | TRBV12-3/TRBV12-4 | NA | CASSFGVNSPLHF
12 | TRBJ2-3 | TRBV28 | NA | CASSPTSLRQYF
15 | TRBJ1-3 | TRBV6-5 | NA | CASSLQVGPGNTIYF
15 | TRBJ1-2 | TRBV3-1 | NA | CASSQGVPISSGYTF
13 | TRBJ1-3 | TRBV29-1 | NA | CSVVSSVSTTIYF
10 | TRBJ1-2 | TRBV29-1 | NA | CSVDRDGYTF
11 | TRBJ2-7 | TRBV6-1 | NA | CASSVGYEQYF
14 | TRBJ1-1 | TRBV5-1 | NA | CASSAAPEASEAFF
10 | TRBJ2-7 | TRBV10-3 | NA | CATSGSEQYF
15 | TRBJ2-7 | TRBV5-1 | TRBD1 | CASSLIPGGFYEQYF
14 | TRBJ1-5 | TRBV12-3/TRBV12-4 | NA | CASSLRPFNQPQHF
14 | TRBJ2-7 | TRBV12-3/TRBV12-4 | NA | CASSFSAGLGEQYF
16 | TRBJ2-2 | TRBV6-4 | TRBD2 | CASTEIAGGHTGELFF
13 | TRBJ1-1 | TRBV9 | NA | CASSVGPNTEAFF
15 | TRBJ1-4 | TRBV28 | TRBD1 | CASSFPGTAGEKLFF
12 | TRBJ1-6 | TRBV27 | NA | CASSLPPGSLHF
17 | TRBJ1-2 | TRBV4-3 | NA | CASSQDEATTGLYGYTF
16 | TRBJ1-6 | TRBV11-2 | TRBD1 | CASSSKLTGTSSPLHF
15 | TRBJ1-4 | TRBV4-3 | NA | CASSQDGGSNEKLFF
13 | TRBJ1-2 | TRBV7-3 | NA | CASGMLTSGGYTF
15 | TRBJ2-7 | TRBV7-2 | TRBD2 | CASSTWASGGYEQYF
12 | TRBJ1-3 | TRBV19 | NA | CATRSRGDTIYF
15 | TRBJ1-3 | TRBV5-5 | NA | CASSLEGLAGNTIYF
16 | TRBJ1-1 | TRBV20-1 | TRBD1 | CSARDPRQGMNTEAFF
12 | TRBJ1-1 | TRBV28 | NA | CASSFQKSEAFF
15 | TRBJ1-3 | TRBV4-2 | NA | CASSQDIPSGNTIYF
13 | TRBJ1-2 | TRBV7-6 | NA | CASSRDNNYGYTF
19 | TRBJ2-3 | TRBV14 | NA | CASTIPGQLVGPPTDTQYF
17 | TRBJ1-4 | TRBV4-1 | NA | CASSPKSGTWQGRKLFF
12 | TRBJ1-2 | TRBV12-3/TRBV12-4 | NA | CASSPILLGYTF
14 | TRBJ2-1 | TRBV2 | TRBD1 | CASSKDRGRGEQFF
14 | TRBJ2-5 | TRBV12-3/TRBV12-4 | NA | CASSLGALLETQYF
16 | TRBJ2-3 | TRBV16 | NA | CASSQSGSTSTDTQYF
14 | TRBJ2-3 | TRBV7-2 | TRBD2 | CASSVSGGADTQYF
14 | TRBJ2-1 | TRBV18 | NA | CASSPWAGDNEQFF
17 | TRBJ2-7 | TRBV5-4 | TRBD1 | CASSVGQGGPTGYEQYF
16 | TRBJ1-6 | TRBV7-2 | NA | CASSLGSWQGRKPLHF